These 7 T cell receptor beta chains were all obtained from the same sample, sequenced in a study of CD8+ T cells in alopecia areata. RNA extraction was followed by reverse transcription into cDNA, which acted as the sequencing template. Sequenced by immunoSEQ multiplex PCR; TCRdb stores in-frame clones only, minus some. Here the sample spans about 150,000 clones, 47% being singletons. Material for sequencing was CD4+ T cells sorted from blood. Receptors originate from a human donor with alopecia areata.

The chain is built from TRBV7-3 and TRBJ2-3; D is uncertain. Deletions cut 1 base from V and 4 bases from J, with 3 bases between. This CDR3 comprises 12 residues. Germline values: CDR1 SGHTA, CDR2 FQGTGA. The CDR3 loop is CASSLNSDTQYF. The CDR3 nucleotides are TGTGCCAGCAGCTTAAACTCAGATACGCAGTATTTT.

This clone was recorded only once. The V and J genes are TRBV2 and TRBJ2-2; D perhaps matches TRBD2 (6 bases). This CDR3 region has 15 residues. Per germline, CDR1 SNHLY and CDR2 FYNNEI. V was trimmed by 5 bases and J by 5 bases, leaving 15 bases between them. CDR3 amino acids: CASSWTGGGTGELFF. CDR3 DNA sequence: TGTGCCAGCAGTTGGACCGGGGGTGGAACCGGGGAGCTGTTTTTT.

The chain employs TRBV7-3 and TRBJ2-1, with 9 bases aligning to TRBD2. Germline V gene lookup returns CDR1 SGHTA and CDR2 FQGTGA. There are 16 residues in the CDR3. V was clipped by 4 bases and J by 0 bases; unmatched bases: 4. The CDR3 nucleotides are TGTGCCAGCAGCTCGACTAGCGGAACCTCCTACAATGAGCAGTTCTTC. Translating gives CASSSTSGTSYNEQFF.

This sequence joins TRBV29-1 and TRBJ2-5; D is uncertain. Germline V gives CDR1 SQVTM, CDR2 ANQGSEA. V was clipped by 4 bases and J by 7 bases, with 7 bases between them. The CDR3 has 10 residues. The chain's CDR3 is CSVGPGTQYF. The CDR3 DNA follows: TGCAGCGTTGGGCCCGGGACCCAGTACTTC.

The sample holds one count of this clone. This CDR3 is also generated by other DNA sequences in the sample. V usage is TRBV18 and J usage is TRBJ2-5; D gene uncertain. Germline assignment: CDR1 KGHSH and CDR2 LQKENI. Trimming took 4 bases from V and 2 from J, leaving 2 bases between them. The CDR3 runs 11 residues. The CDR3 region is CASSRQETQYF. CDR3 DNA sequence: TGTGCCAGCTCACGGCAAGAGACCCAGTACTTC.

The rearrangement uses TRBV28 and TRBJ1-2; 7 bases match TRBD1. The germline CDR1 and CDR2 sequences are MDHEN and SYDVKM. This CDR3 has 14 residues. J gave up 4 bases and V 6 bases, and 8 bases lay outside the gene matches. CDR3 coding DNA: TGTGCCAGCAGCCAGGGGACAGCGATCTATGGCTACACCTTC. It yields the protein CASSQGTAIYGYTF.

This clone has a handful of counts. The chain has TRBV29-1 and TRBJ2-6, with TRBD1 matching 7 bases. CDR1 is SQVTM, CDR2 ANQGSEA, per germline. The CDR3 extends over 18 amino acids. V lost 8 bases, J lost 0 bases, and 16 bases stayed unmatched. The CDR3 sequence: CSPAGQARISSGANVLTF. CDR3 DNA: TGCAGCCCCGCCGGACAGGCCCGAATTTCCTCTGGGGCCAACGTCCTGACTTTC.